The T cell receptor beta chain under discussion was sequenced for a study of T cells after yellow fever vaccination. Study-wide background: Researchers used SMART-Seq v4 Ultra Low Input to prepare fractions that had low cell numbers.

This clonotype has at least ten counts. TCR cDNA was made by 5'RACE template switching, adding a universal primer site and UMIs. TCRdb ran MiXCR on the 5' RACE reads and lists one entry per CDR3 protein. The sample lists approximately 350,000 distinct CDR3 sequences, around a tenth occurring once. This sequence was found in a young man who received the YFV17D yellow fever vaccine. The sample consisted of PBMCs, taken on the day of the first yellow fever vaccination.

CDR3 sequence reads: CASSLEAQGMGENIQYF. CDR3 DNA sequence: TGCGCCAGCAGCTTGGAGGCACAGGGGATGGGCGAAAACATTCAGTACTTC. This chain links TRBV5-1 with TRBJ2-4; the match to TRBD1 covers 7 bases. The V and J ends lost 0 bases and 5 bases, in that order; junction bases with no gene match: 11. Germline assignment: CDR1 SGHRS and CDR2 YFSETQ. The CDR3 is 17 residues long.